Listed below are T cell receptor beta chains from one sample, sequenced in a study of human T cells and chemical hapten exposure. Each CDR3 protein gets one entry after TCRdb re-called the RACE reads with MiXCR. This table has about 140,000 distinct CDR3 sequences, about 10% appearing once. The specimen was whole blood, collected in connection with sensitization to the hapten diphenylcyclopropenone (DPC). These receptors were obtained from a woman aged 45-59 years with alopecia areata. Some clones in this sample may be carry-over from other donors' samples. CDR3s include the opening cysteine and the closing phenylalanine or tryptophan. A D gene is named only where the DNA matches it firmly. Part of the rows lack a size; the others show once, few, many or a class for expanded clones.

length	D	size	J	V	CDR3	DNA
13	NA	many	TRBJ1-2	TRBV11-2	CASSGARLYGYTF	TGTGCCAGCAGCGGGGCTCGGCTCTATGGCTACACCTTC
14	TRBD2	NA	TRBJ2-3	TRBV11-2	CASSFTSGLETQYF	TGTGCCAGCAGCTTTACTTCAGGACTAGAAACGCAGTATTTT
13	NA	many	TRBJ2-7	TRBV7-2	CASSFWRNYEQYF	TGTGCCAGCAGCTTTTGGCGAAACTACGAGCAGTACTTC
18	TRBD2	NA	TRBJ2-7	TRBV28	CASRFAGTSGSPLYEQYF	TGTGCCAGCAGGTTCGCCGGGACTAGCGGGAGTCCACTATACGAGCAGTACTTC
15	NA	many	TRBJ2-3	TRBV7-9	CASSPYRRGTDTQYF	TGTGCCAGCAGCCCATACAGGCGGGGCACAGATACGCAGTATTTT
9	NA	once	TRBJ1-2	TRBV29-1	CSVTPGYTF	TGCAGCGTTACCCCCGGCTACACCTTC
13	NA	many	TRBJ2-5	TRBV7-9	CASSRQEVETQYF	TGTGCCAGCAGCCGACAGGAGGTGGAGACCCAGTACTTC
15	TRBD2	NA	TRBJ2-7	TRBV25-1	CASSLAGGGGYEQYF	TGTGCCAGCTCCCTAGCGGGAGGGGGGGGCTACGAGCAGTACTTC
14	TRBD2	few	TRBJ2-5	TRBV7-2	CASTGGRGGETQYF	TGTGCCAGTACTGGCGGGAGGGGAGGAGAGACCCAGTACTTC
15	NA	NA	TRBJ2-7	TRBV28	CASSSPGPSSYEQYF	TGTGCCAGCAGTTCTCCGGGACCGAGCTCCTACGAGCAGTACTTC
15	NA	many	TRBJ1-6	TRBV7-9	CASSFEGHDNSPLHF	TGTGCCAGCAGCTTTGAGGGACACGATAATTCACCCCTCCACTTT
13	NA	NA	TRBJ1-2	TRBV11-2	CASSFGAGYGYTF	TGTGCCAGCAGCTTTGGGGCTGGCTATGGCTACACCTTC
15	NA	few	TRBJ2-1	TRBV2	CASTEDGGAYNEQFF	TGTGCCAGCACTGAGGACGGGGGCGCCTACAATGAGCAGTTCTTC
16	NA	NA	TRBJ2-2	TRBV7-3	CASSSQGSVNTGELFF	TGTGCCAGCAGCTCCCAGGGAAGTGTGAACACCGGGGAGCTGTTTTTT
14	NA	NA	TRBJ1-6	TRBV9	CASSVGGFDSPLHF	TGTGCCAGCAGCGTAGGGGGCTTTGATTCACCCCTCCACTTT
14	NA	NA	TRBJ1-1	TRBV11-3	CASSLRAGVTEAFF	TGTGCCAGCAGCTTACGGGCAGGGGTAACTGAAGCTTTCTTT
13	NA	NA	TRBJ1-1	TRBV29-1	CSVEVPALTEAFF	TGCAGCGTTGAGGTGCCTGCTCTCACTGAAGCTTTCTTT
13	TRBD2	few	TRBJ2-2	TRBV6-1	CLAGGRGTGELFF	TGCTTAGCGGGAGGGAGAGGCACCGGGGAGCTGTTTTTT
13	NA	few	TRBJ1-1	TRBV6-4	CASRRQSNTEAFF	TGTGCCAGCAGGCGTCAGAGCAACACTGAAGCTTTCTTT
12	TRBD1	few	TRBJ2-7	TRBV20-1	CSARRQGEEQYF	TGCAGTGCTAGAAGACAGGGGGAGGAGCAGTACTTC
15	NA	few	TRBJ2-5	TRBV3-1	CASSPTRTLQETQYF	TGTGCCAGCAGCCCAACACGCACTCTCCAAGAGACCCAGTACTTC
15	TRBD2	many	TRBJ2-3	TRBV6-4	CASSASGSGPDTQYF	TGTGCCAGCAGTGCTAGCGGAAGCGGTCCAGATACGCAGTATTTT
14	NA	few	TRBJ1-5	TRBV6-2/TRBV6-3	CASNLAAGGQPQHF	TGTGCCAGCAATTTGGCCGCCGGGGGTCAGCCCCAGCATTTT
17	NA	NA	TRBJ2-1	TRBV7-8	CASSLVFRTNLYNEQFF	TGTGCCAGCAGCTTAGTCTTCCGGACAAACCTCTACAATGAGCAGTTCTTC
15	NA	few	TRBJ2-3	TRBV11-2	CASSLNSRVTDTQYF	TGTGCCAGCAGCTTAAATAGCAGGGTCACAGATACGCAGTATTTT
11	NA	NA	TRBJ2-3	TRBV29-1	CSVEVLDTQYF	TGCAGCGTTGAGGTCCTAGATACGCAGTATTTT
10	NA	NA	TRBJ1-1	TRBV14	CASSQDEAFF	TGTGCCAGCAGCCAAGACGAGGCTTTCTTT
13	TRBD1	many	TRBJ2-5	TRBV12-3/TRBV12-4	CASRIQGEETQYF	TGTGCCAGCAGAATACAGGGGGAAGAGACCCAGTACTTC
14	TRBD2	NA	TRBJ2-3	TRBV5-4	CASSLRTRRDTQYF	TGTGCCAGCAGCCTCCGGACTAGACGGGATACGCAGTATTTT
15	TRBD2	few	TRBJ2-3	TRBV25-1	CASSALAGGPDTQYF	TGTGCCAGCAGTGCCCTAGCGGGAGGGCCTGATACGCAGTATTTT
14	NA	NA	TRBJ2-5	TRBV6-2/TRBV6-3	CASLKGRIAETQYF	TGTGCCAGCCTGAAAGGGAGGATCGCTGAGACCCAGTACTTC
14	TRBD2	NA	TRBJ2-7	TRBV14	CASSRLGLPYEQYF	TGTGCCAGCAGCCGCCTGGGACTACCCTACGAGCAGTACTTC
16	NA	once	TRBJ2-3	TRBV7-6	CASSLGTGQGTDTQYF	TGTGCCAGCAGCTTGGGAACAGGGCAGGGGACAGATACGCAGTATTTT
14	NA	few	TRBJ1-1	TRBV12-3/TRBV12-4	CASSMGQKNTEAFF	TGTGCCAGCAGTATGGGCCAGAAGAACACTGAAGCTTTCTTT
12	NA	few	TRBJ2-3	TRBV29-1	CSVGVGIDTQYF	TGCAGCGTTGGAGTAGGGATAGATACGCAGTATTTT
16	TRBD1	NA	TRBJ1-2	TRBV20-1	CSAIDLQGVPNYGYTF	TGCAGTGCTATAGATCTACAGGGGGTTCCTAACTATGGCTACACCTTC
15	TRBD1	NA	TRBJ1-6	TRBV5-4	CASSFRQGENSPLHF	TGTGCCAGCAGCTTCCGACAGGGGGAAAATTCACCCCTCCACTTT
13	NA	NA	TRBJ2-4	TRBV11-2	CARGRIPVNIQYF	TGTGCCAGGGGGCGAATCCCGGTAAACATTCAGTACTTC
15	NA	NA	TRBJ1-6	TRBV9	CASSGTGSGNSPLHF	TGTGCCAGCAGCGGAACCGGGTCTGGTAATTCACCCCTCCACTTT